Only a few counts were recorded for the clone carrying this T cell receptor beta chain. Its antigen remains unidentified. This record comes from a study of CD8+ T cells in alopecia areata. Extracted from the samples, RNA was reverse transcribed into cDNA to serve as the sequencing template. The repertoire was sequenced with immunoSEQ multiplex PCR; TCRdb's copy has only in-frame clones and lacks some. The sample consists of 150,000 or so clones, roughly 50% of them appearing once. Germline assignment: CDR1 KGHSH and CDR2 LQKENI. V lost 2 bases and J lost 1, with 9 bases in between. This CDR3 is 15 amino acids long. Study-wide results and caveats: Sequencing of scalp samples also includes resident alphabeta T cells from normal skin. Lesional scalp, notably in alopecia totalis/universalis, had clonality above that of normal scalp.

The TCR originated in a human donor with alopecia areata. V and J are TRBV18 and TRBJ1-5; D gene ambiguous. Sequencing was performed on CD4+ T cells sorted from blood. CDR3 sequence reads: CASSPAGGSNQPQHF. The CDR3 DNA is TGTGCCAGCTCACCAGCAGGAGGGAGCAATCAGCCCCAGCATTTT. The full variable domain, with the rest looked up from reference TRBV18 and TRBJ1-5, is NAGVMQNPRHLVRRRGQEARLRCSPMKGHSHVYWYRQLPEEGLKFMVYLQKENIIDESGMPKERFSAEFPKEGPSILRIQQVVRGDSAAYFCASSPAGGSNQPQHFGDGTRLSIL.